The entry below describes one T cell receptor (beta chain). What it recognizes is unknown. Sequencing was performed with immunoSEQ multiplex PCR; in TCRdb, only in-frame clones are kept and a portion is missing. Of approximately 120,000 clones listed, about 93% were seen once; the top ten hold roughly 0.87%. This sample was taken from a study of T cell responses to AZD1222 COVID-19 vaccine. Findings of the study overall: Unmutated variant regions are reportedly the target of nearly half of TCRs that are spike-specific. Baseline seropositives among AZD1222 recipients totaled only 5 to 7.

This sequence originates from an adult in good health. The sequencing here drew on peripheral blood, taken on day 0 of AZD1222 vaccination.

CDR3 nucleotide sequence: TGTGCCAGCAGACAGGGGGGGTACCCCGGGGAGCTGTTTTTT. Translating it yields CASRQGGYPGELFF. The genes are TRBV2 and TRBJ2-2; D possibly corresponds to TRBD1 (8 bases). V lost 6 bases and J 6 bases, leaving 14 bases between the germline ends. Germline lookup yields CDR1 SNHLY and CDR2 FYNNEI. The CDR3 has 14 amino acids.